One sample yielded the 7 T cell receptor beta chains listed below, sequenced in a study of T cells in Graves' hyperthyroidism and ophthalmopathy. Authors of the study amplified TCR beta CDR3 regions from RNA transcripts. An initial round of RT-PCR targeting the TCR CDR3 relied on the HTBI primer set. From the multiplex PCR reads, TCRdb called clonotypes with MiXCR, one entry per CDR3 protein. Among hundreds of thousands of distinct CDR3 sequences listed, about 20% were seen once. The sample comprised blood. These receptors were taken from a man between 25 and 39 years old with Graves' ophthalmopathy.

This clonotype has only a few counts. The chain combines TRBV2 with TRBJ2-4; D not resolved. The CDR3 is 16 amino acids. Trimming removed 5 bases from V and 0 bases from J, with 14 bases in between. The V gene's germline CDR1 is SNHLY and CDR2 FYNNEI. The CDR3 protein is CASSSSGDLAKNIQYF. CDR3 bases: TGTGCCAGCAGTTCTTCAGGAGACCTAGCCAAAAACATTCAGTACTTC.

The rearrangement uses TRBV7-2 and TRBJ2-7, with 13 bases lining up with TRBD2. The CDR3 is 14 amino acids. The germline CDR1 and CDR2 sequences are SGHTA and FQGNSA. V dropped 8 bases and J dropped 6; count of bases not matched to a gene: 7. CDR3 DNA sequence: TGTGCCAGCGGCGGACTAGCGGGAGTCGGCGAGCAGTACTTC. Translated: CASGGLAGVGEQYF.

In DNA, the CDR3 is TGTGCCAGCAGTTTAGATCATTTCGGGGCCAACGTCCTGACTTTC. Amino acid sequence: CASSLDHFGANVLTF. The rearrangement uses TRBV12-3 or TRBV12-4 and TRBJ2-6; D not certain. The length of the CDR3 is 15 residues. Trimming removed 1 base from V and 4 bases from J, with 8 bases in between.

This clonotype was observed many times. The V and J genes are TRBV11-2 and TRBJ2-3, with D perhaps matching TRBD1 (6 bases). CDR1 is SGHAT and CDR2 is FQNNGV in the germline V gene. V lost 2 bases and J lost 2, with 11 bases in between. The length of the CDR3 is 15 residues. The CDR3 sequence is CASSLNRANTDTQYF. The CDR3 nucleotides are TGTGCCAGCAGCTTAAACAGGGCCAACACAGATACGCAGTATTTT.

This rearrangement joins TRBV12-5 to TRBJ2-5; D gene unclear. CDR3 length equals 16 residues. The V and J ends lost 0 bases and 4 bases respectively, with 15 bases between them. CDR1 and CDR2 from the germline V gene are LGHNT and FRNRAP. The CDR3 loop reads CASGLVISSRAETQYF. DNA for the CDR3: TGTGCTAGTGGTTTGGTCATTAGTTCTCGGGCAGAGACCCAGTACTTC.

This clonotype was counted at least ten times. The V gene is TRBV6-1, the J gene TRBJ1-5, with D tentatively TRBD1 (5 bases). The germline gives CDR1 MNHNS, CDR2 SASEGT. The CDR3 extends over 16 amino acids. The V gene lost 7 bases and the J gene lost 5 bases, with 21 bases spanning the gap. CDR3 coding DNA: TGTGCCAGCACCCCGTCGGGGGAGTCGGTGGATCAGCCCCAGCATTTT. Translating gives CASTPSGESVDQPQHF.

In its sample, this clonotype was seen many times. The rearrangement joins TRBV2 to TRBJ1-2; no reliable D call. CDR3 length: 11 amino acids. Germline V gene data show CDR1 as SNHLY and CDR2 as FYNNEI. V lost 8 bases to trimming and J lost 8 bases, with 12 bases between them. CDR3 protein: CASGLEFGYTF. The CDR3 nucleotides read TGTGCCAGCGGTCTGGAGTTCGGCTACACCTTC.